Listed below are T cell receptor beta chains from one sample, sequenced in a study of radiotherapy plus CTLA-4 blockade in lung cancer. Data came from immunoSEQ multiplex PCR; TCRdb stores just in-frame clones and leaves some out. The table has roughly 77,000 clones, roughly four fifths seen once. This sample comprised peripheral blood, obtained from a patient treated with radiotherapy plus ipilimumab. The receptors here all came from a human donor with non-small cell lung cancer whose response to radiotherapy plus ipilimumab could not be evaluated. CDR3s include the opening cysteine and the closing phenylalanine or tryptophan. The order of the fields is V gene, J gene, D gene, clone size, CDR3 protein, CDR3 DNA. D genes are given only for firm matches. Not every row has a clone size; where given, it reads once, few, many or a size class.

v_call: TRBV27; j_call: TRBJ2-1; d_call: TRBD2; clone_size: -; cdr3_aa: CASSLAGVFNEQFF; cdr3_nt: TGTGCCAGCAGTTTAGCGGGAGTTTTCAATGAGCAGTTCTTC
v_call: TRBV6-1; j_call: TRBJ2-1; d_call: -; clone_size: -; cdr3_aa: CASSESGNSYNEQFF; cdr3_nt: TGTGCCAGCAGTGAATCAGGAAACTCCTACAATGAGCAGTTCTTC
v_call: TRBV20-1; j_call: TRBJ1-6; d_call: -; clone_size: few; cdr3_aa: CSAAINSPLHF; cdr3_nt: TGCAGTGCCGCTATTAATTCACCCCTCCACTTT
v_call: TRBV7-9; j_call: TRBJ1-2; d_call: -; clone_size: -; cdr3_aa: CASSLDSVYGYTF; cdr3_nt: TGTGCCAGCAGCCTCGACAGTGTCTATGGCTACACCTTC
v_call: TRBV4-3; j_call: TRBJ2-7; d_call: TRBD1; clone_size: -; cdr3_aa: CASSQVRDSNSYEQYF; cdr3_nt: TGCGCCAGCAGCCAAGTTCGGGACAGTAACTCCTACGAGCAGTACTTC
v_call: TRBV9; j_call: TRBJ1-2; d_call: TRBD1; clone_size: -; cdr3_aa: CASSAGAGTGGLGYTF; cdr3_nt: TGTGCCAGCAGCGCCGGGGCCGGGACAGGGGGCCTTGGCTACACCTTC
v_call: TRBV7-8; j_call: TRBJ2-5; d_call: TRBD2; clone_size: -; cdr3_aa: CASSPPPSSGQETQYF; cdr3_nt: TGTGCCAGCAGCCCCCCCCCTTCTAGCGGCCAAGAGACCCAGTACTTC
v_call: TRBV9; j_call: TRBJ1-1; d_call: TRBD1; clone_size: -; cdr3_aa: CASSVVAGGEAFF; cdr3_nt: TGTGCCAGCAGCGTAGTGGCAGGGGGAGAAGCTTTCTTT
v_call: TRBV28; j_call: TRBJ2-7; d_call: -; clone_size: few; cdr3_aa: CASQGRWYEQYF; cdr3_nt: TGTGCCAGCCAGGGCCGTTGGTACGAGCAGTACTTC
v_call: TRBV28; j_call: TRBJ1-1; d_call: TRBD1; clone_size: -; cdr3_aa: CASTPDRANTEAFF; cdr3_nt: TGTGCCAGCACCCCGGACAGGGCGAACACTGAAGCTTTCTTT
v_call: TRBV10-1; j_call: TRBJ1-6; d_call: -; clone_size: few; cdr3_aa: CASSERGLGFPPSNSPLHF; cdr3_nt: TGCGCCAGCAGTGAAAGGGGCTTGGGGTTTCCTCCTTCTAATTCACCCCTCCACTTT
v_call: TRBV6-1; j_call: TRBJ2-5; d_call: TRBD1; clone_size: -; cdr3_aa: CASRLTGGETQYF; cdr3_nt: TGTGCCAGCAGATTGACAGGGGGGGAGACCCAGTACTTC
v_call: TRBV5-1; j_call: TRBJ2-7; d_call: TRBD2; clone_size: -; cdr3_aa: CASSFRTSGRDEQYF; cdr3_nt: TGCGCCAGCAGCTTCCGGACTAGCGGGAGGGACGAGCAGTACTTC
v_call: TRBV5-5; j_call: TRBJ1-5; d_call: -; clone_size: -; cdr3_aa: CASSSTLDRRQQPQHF; cdr3_nt: TGTGCCAGCAGCTCCACACTTGACAGGCGGCAACAGCCCCAGCATTTT
v_call: TRBV4-3; j_call: TRBJ1-1; d_call: TRBD1; clone_size: -; cdr3_aa: CASSRDRGLGTEAFF; cdr3_nt: TGCGCCAGCAGCCGGGACAGGGGGCTTGGCACTGAAGCTTTCTTT
v_call: TRBV15; j_call: TRBJ2-7; d_call: TRBD2; clone_size: -; cdr3_aa: CATSLGLATEQYF; cdr3_nt: TGTGCCACCAGTCTAGGACTAGCGACCGAGCAGTACTTC
v_call: TRBV6-1; j_call: TRBJ1-1; d_call: -; clone_size: -; cdr3_aa: CASSGEYMNTEAFF; cdr3_nt: TGTGCCAGCAGTGGTGAGTATATGAACACTGAAGCTTTCTTT
v_call: TRBV19; j_call: TRBJ1-1; d_call: -; clone_size: -; cdr3_aa: CASSSPGRGNTEAFF; cdr3_nt: TGTGCCAGTAGTTCCCCAGGGCGCGGGAACACTGAAGCTTTCTTT
v_call: TRBV25-1; j_call: TRBJ1-2; d_call: -; clone_size: -; cdr3_aa: CASRLQGWDGYTF; cdr3_nt: TGTGCCAGCAGGCTACAGGGTTGGGATGGCTACACCTTC
v_call: TRBV2; j_call: TRBJ1-4; d_call: -; clone_size: -; cdr3_aa: CASRMGAHNEKLFF; cdr3_nt: TGTGCCAGTAGGATGGGGGCCCATAATGAAAAACTGTTTTTT
v_call: TRBV29-1; j_call: TRBJ2-1; d_call: TRBD2; clone_size: -; cdr3_aa: CSVELGIAGEQFF; cdr3_nt: TGCAGCGTTGAACTCGGGATAGCGGGTGAGCAGTTCTTC
v_call: TRBV28; j_call: TRBJ1-1; d_call: -; clone_size: -; cdr3_aa: CASSLAGTGSNTEAFF; cdr3_nt: TGTGCCAGCAGTTTAGCGGGGACCGGGAGTAACACTGAAGCTTTCTTT